The 14 T cell receptor beta chains below come from one sample, sequenced in a study of cytomegalovirus exposure and HLA in healthy donors. Researchers ran the PCR with 60 Vbeta and 13 Jbeta primers. Here immunoSEQ multiplex PCR was the method, and the copy in TCRdb shows in-frame clones only, minus some. Among some 220,000 clones, almost 85% were seen once, and the ten largest hold approximately 0.5%. Sequences were obtained from PBMCs. The receptor set was obtained from a woman aged 40 to 49 in good health and CMV-seronegative.

V gene TRBV6-5 combines with J gene TRBJ2-2; D perhaps matches TRBD2 (5 bases). CDR1 is MNHEY and CDR2 is SVGAGI in the germline V gene. The CDR3 is 14 residues long. V shed 4 bases and J shed 4 bases, with 10 bases lying between them. The CDR3 DNA reads TGTGCCAGCAGTTCCCACGAGGGCACCGGGGAGCTGTTTTTT. Translated: CASSSHEGTGELFF.

The genes are TRBV7-9 and TRBJ1-1; D remains ambiguous. The CDR3 contains 11 residues. V lost 4 bases to trimming and J lost 6 bases, with 6 bases between them. Germline V CDR1 and CDR2: SEHNR, FQNEAQ (reference sequence). The CDR3 nucleotides are TGTGCCAGCAGCTCTACGGCTGAAGCTTTCTTT. Encoded protein: CASSSTAEAFF.

The chain's CDR3 is CASSHDRVSNQPQHF. The CDR3 DNA reads as TGTGCCAGCAGCCACGACAGAGTTAGCAATCAGCCCCAGCATTTT. This chain uses TRBV7-2 with TRBJ1-5, with D maybe TRBD1 (5 bases). V was pared by 5 bases and J by 0 bases, with 11 bases between. CDR3 length: 15 amino acids. CDR1 and CDR2 from the germline V gene are SGHTA and FQGNSA.

On this clone itself: This same CDR3 is encoded by further DNA sequences in the sample. V and J are TRBV19 and TRBJ2-5; the match to TRBD2 covers 10 bases. The CDR3 spans 15 residues. CDR1 and CDR2 (germline): LNHDA, SQIVND (reference sequence). V was pared by 4 bases and J by 2 bases, with 4 bases of the junction left unmatched. The CDR3 here is CASSRAGGAQETQYF. The CDR3 DNA follows: TGTGCCAGTAGTAGAGCGGGAGGGGCACAAGAGACCCAGTACTTC. The entire variable domain, with the rest obtained from reference TRBV19 and TRBJ2-5, is as follows: DGGITQSPKYLFRKEGQNVTLSCEQNLNHDAMYWYRQDPGQGLRLIYYSQIVNDFQKGDIAEGYSVSREKKESFPLTVTSAQKNPTAFYLCASSRAGGAQETQYFGPGTRLLVL.

This rearrangement joins TRBV6-6 to TRBJ2-7; 9 bases map to TRBD2. Trimming at V came to 6 bases and at J to 1 base, leaving 4 bases not matched to a gene. The CDR3 runs 14 residues. Germline values: CDR1 MNHNY, CDR2 SVGAGI (reference sequence). DNA of the CDR3: TGTGCCAGCAGCAGTAGCGGGGGATCCTACGAGCAGTACTTC. Translated, it gives CASSSSGGSYEQYF.

In its sample, this clone was seen once. The chain links TRBV30 to TRBJ2-5; TRBD1 is a possible D gene (6 bases). The V and J ends lost 3 bases and 5 bases respectively, with 10 bases between them. The germline V gene has CDR1 GTSNPN and CDR2 SVGIG (reference sequence). This CDR3 region has 12 residues. This CDR3 is CAWRQGSETQYF. CDR3 bases: TGTGCCTGGAGACAGGGTTCCGAGACCCAGTACTTC.

V gene TRBV6-6 combines with J gene TRBJ1-2; 7 bases match TRBD1. The CDR3 has 16 residues. After removal of 2 bases from V and 0 bases from J, the junction contained 6 bases not matched to a gene. CDR1 and CDR2 from the germline V gene are MNHNY and SVGAGI (reference sequence). CDR3 sequence (DNA): TGTGCCAGCAGTTACCAGGGGGGCCAAGCTAACTATGGCTACACCTTC. It is translated as CASSYQGGQANYGYTF.

This chain uses TRBV7-2 with TRBJ2-2; 7 bases map to TRBD1. The CDR3 runs 16 residues. Germline assignment: CDR1 SGHTA and CDR2 FQGNSA. The trim removed 1 base at V and 0 bases at J, leaving 2 bases unmatched. The CDR3 nucleotides are TGTGCCAGCAGCTTAGGTACAGGGGCGAACACCGGGGAGCTGTTTTTT. This translates into CASSLGTGANTGELFF.

This sequence joins TRBV4-1 and TRBJ1-1; TRBD1 aligns across 9 bases. The CDR3 runs 18 residues. The J segment lost 2 bases and the V segment lost 0 bases, leaving 10 bases of the junction unmatched. Germline V gives CDR1 MGHRA, CDR2 YSYEKL. The CDR3 sequence is CASSQELPGQGLNTEAFF. DNA of the CDR3: TGCGCCAGCAGCCAAGAACTGCCCGGACAGGGGTTAAACACTGAAGCTTTCTTT.

In this sample, this clone turned up once. V gene TRBV27 combines with J gene TRBJ1-2; D ambiguous. Germline V gives CDR1 MNHEY, CDR2 SMNVEV (reference sequence). CDR3 length equals 13 residues. Trimming left V 5 bases short and J 7 bases short, with 14 bases between. This CDR3 is CASSPQGPSGYTF. The CDR3 DNA follows: TGTGCCAGCAGTCCCCAAGGCCCTAGTGGCTACACCTTC.

The chain combines TRBV7-6 with TRBJ2-5; 7 nucleotides line up with TRBD2. The CDR3 sequence is 18 residues long. Unmatched junction bases numbered 14, after V lost 1 base and J lost 3 bases. Germline values: CDR1 SGHVS, CDR2 FNYEAQ. CDR3 sequence (DNA): TGTGCCAGCAGCTTAGAGAGGGGAACAGCGGGGCACGAAGAGACCCAGTACTTC. As protein: CASSLERGTAGHEETQYF.

The chain couples TRBV5-5 to TRBJ1-2, with D unresolved. Trimming stripped 6 bases from V and 2 bases from J, with 23 bases between. This CDR3 comprises 17 residues. Germline-derived CDR1 and CDR2 are SGHKS and YYEKEE (reference sequence). CDR3 region: CASIEDKNRYENYGYTF. CDR3 nucleotide sequence: TGTGCCAGCATCGAAGACAAGAACAGATACGAAAACTATGGCTACACCTTC.

This clone was recorded once. The chain joins TRBV7-2 to TRBJ1-1; 12 bases line up with TRBD1. This CDR3 region has 18 residues. J gave up 1 base and V 2 bases, and 8 bases lay outside the gene matches. Germline values: CDR1 SGHTA, CDR2 FQGNSA. CDR3 in DNA: TGTGCCAGCAGCTTATGGTTTGGGACAGGGGGCGAGAACACTGAAGCTTTCTTT. Its protein is CASSLWFGTGGENTEAFF.

This clone was observed a single time. This chain uses TRBV5-5 with TRBJ2-3, with D possibly TRBD2 on 6 matching bases. CDR3 length equals 14 residues. Trimming cost V 3 bases and J 4 bases, with 12 bases left between them. Germline lookup yields CDR1 SGHKS and CDR2 YYEKEE (reference sequence). The CDR3 here is CASSSQEGADTQYF. Here the CDR3 DNA reads TGTGCCAGCAGCTCCCAGGAGGGCGCAGATACGCAGTATTTT.